The 26 T cell receptor beta chains reported below all come from one sample, sequenced in a study of CD8+CD57+ T cells in acquired aplastic anemia. The authors sequenced patients whose flow cytometry had shown CD8+CD57+ cell expansion. Investigators profiled TCR beta VDJ and CDR3 from genomic DNA template. TCRdb called the reads again in MiXCR, with one record for every CDR3 protein. In the table there are 100,000 to 150,000 distinct CDR3 sequences, about 40% of which are singletons. The sample was sorted CD4+, CD8+, or CD8+CD57+ T cells (not recorded which) from PBMCs. These receptors were collected from a human donor with aplastic anemia.

The chain carries TRBV10-3 and TRBJ2-2, with 9 bases aligning to TRBD2. Germline CDR1 is ENHRY and CDR2 is SYGVKD. J gave up 6 bases and V 6 bases, and 2 bases lay outside the gene matches. The length of the CDR3 is 13 residues. The CDR3 loop reads CAIRSGGSGELFF. Here the CDR3 DNA reads TGTGCCATCAGGAGCGGGGGGTCCGGGGAGCTGTTTTTT.

This clonotype was seen many times. The chain combines TRBV2 with TRBJ2-5; 10 bases agree with TRBD1. The CDR3 extends over 14 amino acids. Germline V gene lookup returns CDR1 SNHLY and CDR2 FYNNEI. Trimming removed 7 bases from V and 5 bases from J; junction bases left unmatched: 7. The CDR3 region has the DNA TGTGCCAGCAAGCTCGACAGGGGGCGGGAGACCCAGTACTTC. It is translated as CASKLDRGRETQYF.

The sample holds many counts of this clonotype. Being one base from a much bigger clone, this may be a read error. The J gene is TRBJ1-1, the V gene TRBV25-1; D is possibly TRBD1 (6 bases). This CDR3 comprises 14 residues. From germline, CDR1 is MGHDK and CDR2 SYGVNS. CDR3 sequence: CASSYRTANAEAFF. DNA for the CDR3: TGTGCCAGCAGTTATCGGACAGCGAACGCTGAAGCTTTCTTT. Variable domain in full (rest from reference TRBV25-1 and TRBJ1-1): EADIYQTPRYLVIGTGKKITLECSQTMGHDKMYWYQQDPGMELHLIHYSYGVNSTEKGDLSSESTVSRIRTEHFPLTLESARPSHTSQYLCASSYRTANAEAFFGQGTRLTVV.

This clonotype was seen just once. One end of the junction fails to match germline, which may point to a read error. The chain joins TRBV10-3 to TRBJ1-1, with 8 nucleotides matching TRBD1. This CDR3 comprises 13 residues. Germline values: CDR1 ENHRY, CDR2 SYGVKD. This chain's CDR3 is CAIQTGVNTEASF. The CDR3 region has the DNA TGTGCCATCCAGACAGGGGTGAACACTGAAGCCTCCTTT.

Remarks on this clonotype: This could be a read error, since a much larger clone is one nucleotide away. This chain links TRBV6-5 with TRBJ2-7, with TRBD1 identical over 7 bases. This CDR3 region has 12 residues. CDR1 is MNHEY and CDR2 is SVGAGI in the germline V gene. CDR3 coding DNA: TGTGCCTGCAGTTTTCGACAGGGAGAGCAGTACTTC. This sequence encodes CACSFRQGEQYF.

This clonotype was seen repeatedly, ten times or more. V usage is TRBV9 and J usage is TRBJ2-1, with 7 bases identical to TRBD2. Germline V gives CDR1 SGDLS, CDR2 YYNGEE. The trim removed 3 bases at V and 7 bases at J, leaving 7 bases unmatched. The CDR3 spans 14 residues. This CDR3 reads CASSGWEGWNEQFF. DNA for the CDR3: TGTGCCAGCAGCGGGTGGGAGGGTTGGAATGAGCAGTTCTTC.

This clonotype was seen ten or more times. The chain joins TRBV10-3 to TRBJ2-1, with TRBD2 matching over 12 bases. V shed 6 bases and J 6 bases; nucleotides not matched to a gene: 6. This CDR3 contains 15 residues. Germline assignment: CDR1 ENHRY and CDR2 SYGVKD. DNA of the CDR3: TGTGCCATCAGACAACCTAGCGGGGGGGTCAATGAGCAGTTCTTC. Protein: CAIRQPSGGVNEQFF.

The rearrangement uses TRBV24-1 and TRBJ1-2; D might be TRBD1 (5 bases). Looked up from germline, CDR1 is KGHDR and CDR2 is SFDVKD. The CDR3 is 15 amino acids. Trimming pared 5 bases from V and 3 bases from J, leaving 15 bases between. CDR3 amino acids: CATSAPRGRDYGYTF. CDR3 in DNA: TGTGCCACCAGTGCCCCCCGGGGGAGAGACTATGGCTACACCTTC.

The DNA of the CDR3 is TGCGCCAGCAGAAGCGACAGCTCGAACACTGAAGCTTTCTTT. Its protein product is CASRSDSSNTEAFF. The chain couples TRBV5-1 to TRBJ1-1, with D maybe TRBD1 (5 bases). Trimming left V 5 bases short and J 1 base short, with 12 bases between. The CDR3 totals 14 residues. Germline V gives CDR1 SGHRS, CDR2 YFSETQ.

The chain is built from TRBV9 and TRBJ1-1, with D possibly TRBD1 on 6 matching bases. Germline lookup yields CDR1 SGDLS and CDR2 YYNGEE. The CDR3 has 14 residues. With 3 bases removed from V and 5 bases from J, the gap between germline ends came to 14 bases. This chain's CDR3 is CASSDGTQPTEAFF. The CDR3 bases are TGTGCCAGCAGCGACGGGACACAGCCAACTGAAGCTTTCTTT. The whole variable domain, filled in from reference TRBV9 and TRBJ1-1, reads DSGVTQTPKHLITATGQRVTLRCSPRSGDLSVYWYQQSLDQGLQFLIQYYNGEERAKGNILERFSAQQFPDLHSELNLSSLELGDSALYFCASSDGTQPTEAFFGQGTRLTVV.

Notes on this clonotype: The junction does not match germline at one end; this may be a read error. The chain joins TRBV5-6 to TRBJ2-1; no clear D. CDR1 and CDR2 from the germline V gene are SGHDT and YYEEEE. The CDR3 has 16 residues. The CDR3 protein is CASSPLPRSSYDEQFF. The DNA of the CDR3 is TGTGCCAGCAGCCCCTTACCCCGGAGCTCCTACGATGAGCAGTTCTTC.

This clonotype was found a few times. The J gene is TRBJ2-7, the V gene TRBV29-1; 8 nucleotides align to TRBD2. There are 14 residues in the CDR3. V was clipped by 7 bases and J by 5 bases; unmatched bases: 13. Germline CDR1 SQVTM, CDR2 ANQGSEA. CDR3 sequence: CSAVAGGAQDEQYF. Here the CDR3 DNA reads TGCAGCGCGGTTGCCGGGGGGGCCCAAGACGAGCAGTACTTC.

This clonotype was detected many times. This rearrangement joins TRBV19 to TRBJ1-5; a possible D gene is TRBD1 (5 bases). Trimming left V 3 bases short and J 3 bases short, with 12 bases between. The germline V gene encodes CDR1 LNHDA and CDR2 SQIVND (reference sequence). This CDR3 comprises 15 residues. The CDR3, as DNA: TGTGCCAGTAGTATGGGAGGGGCCCTCAATCAGCCCCAGCATTTT. It yields the protein CASSMGGALNQPQHF.

The rearrangement uses TRBV7-2 and TRBJ2-7, with unresolved D. Trimming removed 3 bases from V and 5 bases from J, with 8 bases in between. Looked up from germline, CDR1 is SGHTA and CDR2 is FQGNSA. There are 12 residues in the CDR3. The CDR3 region has the DNA TGTGCCAGCAGCTTCCACAGCCACGAGCAGTACTTC. This gives the protein CASSFHSHEQYF.

This clonotype was found a few times. This chain joins TRBV6-1 and TRBJ2-5; 9 bases map to TRBD2. V was pared by 6 bases and J by 2 bases, with 13 bases of the junction left unmatched. Germline CDR1 is MNHNS and CDR2 is SASEGT. This CDR3 region has 17 residues. This CDR3 is CASSPPRLAEIQETQYF. For the CDR3, the DNA is TGTGCCAGCAGCCCCCCGCGACTAGCGGAGATTCAAGAGACCCAGTACTTC.

The sample holds many counts of this clonotype. The CDR3: CASSPGKGGSPLHF. CDR3 DNA sequence: TGTGCCAGCTCACCAGGGAAGGGTGGTTCACCCCTCCACTTT. The chain uses TRBV18 and TRBJ1-6; D unclear. The CDR3 is made up of 14 amino acids. Germline assignment: CDR1 KGHSH and CDR2 LQKENI. V lost 2 bases, J lost 9 bases, and 11 bases lay in between.

This clonotype has only a few counts. V gene TRBV5-1 combines with J gene TRBJ2-6, with 7 bases identical to TRBD1. Germline CDR1 reads SGHRS; CDR2 reads YFSETQ. The CDR3 length is 18 residues. The V segment lost 4 bases and the J segment 0 bases; nucleotides outside the gene matches: 10. The CDR3 loop reads CASSILGQSLSGANVLTF. The CDR3 DNA reads as TGCGCCAGCAGCATTCTGGGACAGTCCCTCTCTGGGGCCAACGTCCTGACTTTC.

This clonotype has at least ten counts. The chain couples TRBV5-4 to TRBJ1-1, with TRBD1 identical over 8 bases. The V segment lost 4 bases and the J segment 4 bases; nucleotides outside the gene matches: 6. Germline lookup yields CDR1 SGHNT and CDR2 YYREEE (reference sequence). The CDR3 has 14 amino acids. The CDR3 coding sequence is TGTGCCAGCAGCACACAGGGGGGGGGCACTGAAGCTTTCTTT. This gives the protein CASSTQGGGTEAFF.

With regard to this clonotype: A much larger clone differs by one base, so this may be a read error. The chain employs TRBV11-2 and TRBJ2-1, with D uncertain. This CDR3 has 15 amino acids. Germline V gene sequence: CDR1 SGHAT, CDR2 FQNNGV. The DNA for the CDR3 is TGTACCAGCAGCTTAGTGGATAGCTCCTACAATGAGCAGTTCTTC. This encodes CTSSLVDSSYNEQFF. Using reference TRBV11-2 and TRBJ2-1 for the parts outside the CDR3, the full variable domain is EAGVAQSPRYKIIEKRQSVAFWCNPISGHATLYWYQQILGQGPKLLIQFQNNGVVDDSQLPKDRFSAERLKGVDSTLKIQPAKLEDSAVYLCTSSLVDSSYNEQFFGPGTRLTVL.

The sample holds many counts of this clonotype. As DNA, the CDR3 is TGTGCCAGCGGGGCCCGGGGGCCTACCACCGGGGAGCTGTTTTTT. Translating gives CASGARGPTTGELFF. The V call is TRBV2, the J call TRBJ2-2; TRBD1 or TRBD2 may be the D gene (6 bases each). V gave up 8 bases and J gave up 4 bases, with 17 bases separating them. The CDR3 is 15 residues long. Germline loops: CDR1 SNHLY, CDR2 FYNNEI.

This clonotype was seen repeatedly, ten times or more. The chain is built from TRBV7-3 and TRBJ1-1; 8 bases are shared with TRBD1. Germline loops: CDR1 SGHTA, CDR2 FQGTGA. V gave up 4 bases and J gave up 4 bases; unmatched junction bases: 5. The CDR3 extends over 14 amino acids. The CDR3 here is CASSSTGGVTEAFF. In DNA, the CDR3 is TGTGCCAGCAGCTCCACAGGGGGGGTCACTGAAGCTTTCTTT.

This clonotype was recorded at least ten times. The rearrangement links TRBV3-1 to TRBJ1-6, with D perhaps TRBD1 (6 bases). V lost 2 bases, J lost 7 bases, and 9 bases lay in between. CDR1 and CDR2 (germline): LGHDT, YNNKEL (reference sequence). The CDR3 runs to 14 residues. The DNA of the CDR3 is TGTGCCAGCAGCCAAAGGGGGGGGAATTCACCCCTCCACTTT. The encoded protein is CASSQRGGNSPLHF.

To note about this clonotype: This may come from a read error, since a much larger clone is one base off. The V gene is TRBV11-2, the J gene TRBJ2-1; 8 bases align to TRBD1. The CDR3 contains 19 residues. Germline V gene lookup returns CDR1 SGHAT and CDR2 FQNNGV. The CDR3 bases are TGTGCCAGCAGCTTAGAATCCACCAGGGGGCGCGGGGTCGGCAATGAGCAGTCCTTC. This gives the protein CASSLESTRGRGVGNEQSF.

In this sample, this clonotype turned up many times. This chain connects TRBV6-6 to TRBJ1-1; unclear D gene. This CDR3 comprises 12 residues. Germline V gene data show CDR1 as MNHNY and CDR2 as SVGAGI (reference sequence). Trimming took off 2 bases at V and 5 bases at J, with 6 bases between the two ends. CDR3 residues: CASSYGDTEAFF. CDR3 in DNA: TGTGCCAGCAGTTACGGGGATACTGAAGCTTTCTTT.

The chain couples TRBV20-1 to TRBJ1-2; 8 bases map to TRBD1. This CDR3 is built from 16 residues. V was clipped by 5 bases and J by 4 bases; unmatched bases: 15. Germline CDR1 DFQATT, CDR2 SNEGSKA (reference sequence). CDR3 DNA sequence: TGCAGTGCTCCCTCGAGACAGGGGACCAAATCCTATGGCTACACCTTC. Amino acid sequence: CSAPSRQGTKSYGYTF.

A remark on this clonotype: Since a much larger clone is just one base distant, this may be a read error. The conserved final phenylalanine or tryptophan is absent from the CDR3, which likely points to a read error. The chain uses TRBV11-2 and TRBJ2-3, with 7 bases identical to TRBD2. V lost 3 bases, J lost 0 bases, and 6 bases stayed unmatched. Germline V gene data show CDR1 as SGHAT and CDR2 as FQNNGV. The CDR3 has 16 residues. The CDR3 DNA sequence: TGTGCCAGCAGCTTGGGTAGCGGGCATAGCACAGATACGCAGTATCTT. Protein product: CASSLGSGHSTDTQYL.